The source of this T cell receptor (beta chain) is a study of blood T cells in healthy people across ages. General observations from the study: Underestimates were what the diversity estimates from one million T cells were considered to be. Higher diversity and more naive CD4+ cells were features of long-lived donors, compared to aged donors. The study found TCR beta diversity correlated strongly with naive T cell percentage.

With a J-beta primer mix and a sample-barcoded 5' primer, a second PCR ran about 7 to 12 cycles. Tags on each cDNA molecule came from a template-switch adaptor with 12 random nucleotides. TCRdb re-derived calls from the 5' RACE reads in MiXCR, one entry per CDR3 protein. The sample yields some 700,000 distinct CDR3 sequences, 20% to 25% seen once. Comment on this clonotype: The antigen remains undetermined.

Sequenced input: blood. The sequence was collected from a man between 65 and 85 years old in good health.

The DNA for the CDR3 is TGTGCCAGCAGCTTGTTCCACAGGGGGCGTGAGACCCAGTACTTC. Its translation: CASSLFHRGRETQYF. V and J are TRBV5-8 and TRBJ2-5, with 9 bases lining up with TRBD1. This CDR3 comprises 15 residues. In germline, CDR1 is SGHTS, CDR2 YDEGEE. V was pared by 1 base and J by 5 bases, with 6 bases of the junction left unmatched.